A selection of T cell receptor beta chains follows, all from one sample in a study of T-cell reconstitution after alpha-beta-depleted transplantation in children. Via MiXCR, TCRdb re-called the PCR reads, giving one row per CDR3 protein. The sample has a few hundred thousand distinct CDR3 sequences, about 18% seen once. The sequencing here drew on PBMCs from the stem cell graft donor, taken from the stem cell graft. Every receptor here comes from a human donor who donated a stem cell graft to a child with acute lymphoblastic leukemia. The CDR3 runs from the conserved cysteine through the conserved F or W. A D gene is named only where the DNA matches it firmly. Clone sizes are given selectively: once, few, many, or a class where the clone is expanded.

d_call j_call v_call clone_size cdr3_aa cdr3_nt
NA TRBJ2-1 TRBV6-1 NA CASSDGTTSYNEQFF TGTGCCAGCAGCGACGGGACCACCTCCTACAATGAGCAGTTCTTC
NA TRBJ2-3 TRBV12-3/TRBV12-4 NA CASSPSRALADTQYF TGTGCCAGCAGTCCCTCCCGCGCCCTCGCAGATACGCAGTATTTT
TRBD1 TRBJ1-2 TRBV5-1 NA CASSTGGDLYGYTF TGCGCCAGCAGCACAGGGGGCGACCTCTATGGCTACACCTTC
NA TRBJ1-2 TRBV20-1 few CSAREGGNYGYTF TGCAGTGCTAGGGAAGGAGGAAACTATGGCTACACCTTC
TRBD2 TRBJ2-3 TRBV11-2 NA CASSLVQTSGITDTQYF TGTGCCAGCAGCTTAGTCCAGACTAGCGGGATCACAGATACGCAGTATTTT
NA TRBJ1-1 TRBV7-9 NA CASSLIRGPMSEAFF TGTGCCAGCAGCTTAATCAGAGGACCGATGAGCGAAGCTTTCTTT
TRBD2 TRBJ2-7 TRBV18 NA CASSPPGREGLYEQYF TGTGCCAGCTCACCACCGGGGCGGGAGGGCCTTTACGAGCAGTACTTC
TRBD2 TRBJ2-7 TRBV20-1 NA CSARDIGPSGWEQYF TGCAGTGCTAGAGATATCGGTCCTAGCGGTTGGGAGCAGTACTTC
TRBD1 TRBJ2-7 TRBV12-3/TRBV12-4 few CASRVGQGFNEQYF TGTGCCAGCAGGGTGGGACAGGGCTTCAACGAGCAGTACTTC
NA TRBJ2-5 TRBV18 NA CASRETQYF TGTGCCAGTAGGGAGACCCAGTACTTC
NA TRBJ2-7 TRBV29-1 NA CSVEGLQTYEQYF TGCAGCGTTGAAGGATTACAGACCTACGAGCAGTACTTC
NA TRBJ2-5 TRBV5-6 few CASSFPDSSFQETQYF TGTGCCAGCAGCTTTCCCGACAGTTCCTTTCAAGAGACCCAGTACTTC
TRBD1 TRBJ2-3 TRBV7-9 few CASSLGQGLDTQYF TGTGCCAGCAGCTTGGGACAGGGGTTAGATACGCAGTATTTT
TRBD2 TRBJ2-1 TRBV5-1 NA CASFSGGTYNEQFF TGCGCCAGCTTCAGCGGGGGGACCTACAATGAGCAGTTCTTC
NA TRBJ2-1 TRBV27 few CASSLLGPLNNEQFF TGTGCCAGCAGTTTATTAGGTCCTCTAAACAATGAGCAGTTCTTC
NA TRBJ2-2 TRBV12-3/TRBV12-4 few CASRSSGNTGELFF TGTGCCAGCCGATCTTCGGGCAACACCGGGGAGCTGTTTTTT
TRBD1 TRBJ1-1 TRBV3-1 few CASSPRGQTTEAFF TGTGCCAGCAGCCCCCGGGGACAGACCACTGAAGCTTTCTTT
NA TRBJ1-2 TRBV12-3/TRBV12-4 few CASTRTETWGYTF TGTGCCAGCACCAGGACCGAGACGTGGGGCTACACCTTC
NA TRBJ2-2 TRBV12-3/TRBV12-4 NA CASTILANTGELFF TGTGCCAGCACCATACTAGCGAACACCGGGGAGCTGTTTTTT
NA TRBJ2-7 TRBV12-3/TRBV12-4 few CASSPKQGPRDEQYF TGTGCCAGCAGTCCTAAGCAGGGGCCCCGCGACGAGCAGTACTTC
NA TRBJ2-5 TRBV12-3/TRBV12-4 NA CASSSQTGLQETQYF TGTGCCAGCAGTTCCCAGACAGGACTACAAGAGACCCAGTACTTC
NA TRBJ2-7 TRBV12-3/TRBV12-4 NA CASSLVDGYEQYF TGTGCCAGCAGTTTAGTCGACGGCTACGAGCAGTACTTC
NA TRBJ1-6 TRBV7-3 few CASSSLNSPLHF TGTGCCAGCAGCTCCCTTAATTCACCCCTCCACTTT
NA TRBJ1-5 TRBV12-3/TRBV12-4 few CASSLTGYQPQHF TGTGCCAGCAGCCTAACAGGCTATCAGCCCCAGCATTTT
NA TRBJ2-7 TRBV7-9 NA CASSLGDNFGGEQYF TGTGCCAGCAGCTTGGGGGACAACTTTGGGGGCGAGCAGTACTTC
TRBD1 TRBJ1-1 TRBV14 few CASSQVITGGTEAFF TGTGCCAGCAGCCAAGTCATCACAGGGGGCACTGAAGCTTTCTTT
NA TRBJ2-1 TRBV3-1 NA CASSLMISYNEQFF TGTGCCAGCAGCCTGATGATTTCCTACAATGAGCAGTTCTTC
NA TRBJ2-5 TRBV4-1 NA CASSQDMESETQYF TGCGCCAGCAGCCAAGATATGGAGTCAGAGACCCAGTACTTC
TRBD2 TRBJ2-3 TRBV7-3 NA CASSTPSSGDRTDTQYF TGTGCCAGCAGCACCCCCTCCAGCGGGGACCGCACAGATACGCAGTATTTT
NA TRBJ2-6 TRBV5-1 NA CASSWTAGRVLRSGANVLTF TGCGCCAGCAGCTGGACAGCCGGTCGGGTCCTCCGCTCTGGGGCCAACGTCCTGACTTTC
NA TRBJ1-1 TRBV9 few CASSVGRGADEAFF TGTGCCAGCAGCGTCGGTAGGGGAGCCGATGAAGCTTTCTTT
TRBD2 TRBJ2-7 TRBV20-1 few CSAAGTSGSIHEQYF TGCAGTGCAGCCGGGACTAGCGGGAGTATCCACGAGCAGTACTTC
NA TRBJ2-7 TRBV12-3/TRBV12-4 few CASRDGSSLEQYF TGTGCCAGCAGAGACGGGTCCTCCCTCGAGCAGTACTTC
TRBD2 TRBJ2-3 TRBV5-5 NA CASSPLSGRSTDTQYF TGTGCCAGCAGCCCGCTTAGCGGGAGGAGTACAGATACGCAGTATTTT
NA TRBJ2-1 TRBV20-1 few CSAPPSDRYNEQFF TGCAGTGCTCCTCCGAGTGACCGGTACAATGAGCAGTTCTTC
NA TRBJ2-1 TRBV5-1 few CASSLDRRVNEQFF TGCGCCAGCAGCCTGGACCGCCGGGTCAATGAGCAGTTCTTC
NA TRBJ2-7 TRBV29-1 few CSVRDGISYEQYF TGCAGCGTCCGGGACGGCATCTCCTACGAGCAGTACTTC
NA TRBJ2-7 TRBV7-9 NA CASSLGGAPTYEQYF TGTGCCAGCAGCTTAGGAGGGGCTCCGACCTACGAGCAGTACTTC
TRBD1 TRBJ2-7 TRBV5-1 NA CASSWGQENYEQYF TGCGCCAGCAGCTGGGGACAGGAGAACTACGAGCAGTACTTC
NA TRBJ2-2 TRBV29-1 NA CSVEWETNTGELFF TGCAGCGTTGAATGGGAGACGAACACCGGGGAGCTGTTTTTT
NA TRBJ1-5 TRBV11-1 NA CASSSTEQGFFSNQPQHF TGTGCCAGCAGCTCGACCGAACAGGGATTCTTTAGCAATCAGCCCCAGCATTTT
NA TRBJ1-3 TRBV5-1 NA CASSFSQFGNTIYF TGCGCCAGCAGCTTCAGCCAGTTTGGAAACACCATATATTTT
NA TRBJ2-3 TRBV5-1 few CASSWGAPPGTDTQYF TGCGCCAGCAGCTGGGGAGCCCCTCCGGGCACAGATACGCAGTATTTT
TRBD1 TRBJ2-5 TRBV20-1 NA CSARDWDRMTQETQYF TGCAGTGCTAGAGATTGGGACAGGATGACCCAAGAGACCCAGTACTTC